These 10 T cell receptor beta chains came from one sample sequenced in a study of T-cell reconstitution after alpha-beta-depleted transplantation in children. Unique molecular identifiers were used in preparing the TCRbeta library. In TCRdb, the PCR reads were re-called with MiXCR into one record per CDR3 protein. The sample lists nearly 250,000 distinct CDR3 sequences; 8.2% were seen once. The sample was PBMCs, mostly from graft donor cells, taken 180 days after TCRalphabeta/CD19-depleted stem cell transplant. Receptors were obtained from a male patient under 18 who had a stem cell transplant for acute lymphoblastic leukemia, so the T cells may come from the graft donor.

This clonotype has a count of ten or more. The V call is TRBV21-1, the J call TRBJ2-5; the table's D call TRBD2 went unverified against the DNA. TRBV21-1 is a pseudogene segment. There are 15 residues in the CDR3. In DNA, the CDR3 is TGTGCCAGCAGCACCGATGGAGCGCGGAGGGAGACCCAGTACTTC. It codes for CASSTDGARRETQYF.

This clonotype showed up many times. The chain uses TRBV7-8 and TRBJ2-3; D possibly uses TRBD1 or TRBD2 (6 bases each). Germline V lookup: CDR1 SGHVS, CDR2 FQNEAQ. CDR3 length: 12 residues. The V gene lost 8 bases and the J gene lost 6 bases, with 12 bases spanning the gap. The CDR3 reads CASGGRADTQYF. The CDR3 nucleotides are TGTGCCAGCGGGGGGCGAGCGGATACGCAGTATTTT.

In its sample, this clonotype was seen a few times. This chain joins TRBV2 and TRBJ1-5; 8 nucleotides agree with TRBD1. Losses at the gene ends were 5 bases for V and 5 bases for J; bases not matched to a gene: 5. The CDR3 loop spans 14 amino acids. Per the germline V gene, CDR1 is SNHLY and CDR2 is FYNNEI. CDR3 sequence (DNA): TGTGCCAGCAGTCGGGACAGGCGCGATCAGCCCCAGCATTTT. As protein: CASSRDRRDQPQHF.

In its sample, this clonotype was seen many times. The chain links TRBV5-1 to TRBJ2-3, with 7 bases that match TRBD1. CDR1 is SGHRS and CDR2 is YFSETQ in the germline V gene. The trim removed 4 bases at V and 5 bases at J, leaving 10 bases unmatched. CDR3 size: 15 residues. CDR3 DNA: TGCGCCAGCAGCCCGGATAGGGGGCAAGGAGATACGCAGTATTTT. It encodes CASSPDRGQGDTQYF.

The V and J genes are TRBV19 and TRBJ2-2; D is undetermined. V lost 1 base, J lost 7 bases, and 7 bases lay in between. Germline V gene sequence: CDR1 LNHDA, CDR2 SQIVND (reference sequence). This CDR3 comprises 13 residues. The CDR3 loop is CASSIGSYGELFF. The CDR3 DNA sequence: TGTGCCAGTAGTATAGGGAGTTACGGGGAGCTGTTTTTT. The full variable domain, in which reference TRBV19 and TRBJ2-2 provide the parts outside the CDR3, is DGGITQSPKYLFRKEGQNVTLSCEQNLNHDAMYWYRQDPGQGLRLIYYSQIVNDFQKGDIAEGYSVSREKKESFPLTVTSAQKNPTAFYLCASSIGSYGELFFGEGSRLTVL.

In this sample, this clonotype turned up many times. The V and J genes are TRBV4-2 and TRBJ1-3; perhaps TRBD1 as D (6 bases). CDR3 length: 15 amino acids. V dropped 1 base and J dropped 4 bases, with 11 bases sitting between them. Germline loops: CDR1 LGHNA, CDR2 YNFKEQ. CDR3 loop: CASSQVGGDGNTIYF. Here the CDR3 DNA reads TGTGCCAGCAGCCAAGTAGGGGGGGACGGAAACACCATATATTTT.

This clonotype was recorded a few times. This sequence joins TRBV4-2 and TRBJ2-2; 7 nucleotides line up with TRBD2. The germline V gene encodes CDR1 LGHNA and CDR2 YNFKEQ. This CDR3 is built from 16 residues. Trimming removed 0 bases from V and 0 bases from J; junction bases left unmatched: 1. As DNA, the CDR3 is TGTGCCAGCAGCCAAGAGGGAGGGGCGAACACCGGGGAGCTGTTTTTT. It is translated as CASSQEGGANTGELFF.

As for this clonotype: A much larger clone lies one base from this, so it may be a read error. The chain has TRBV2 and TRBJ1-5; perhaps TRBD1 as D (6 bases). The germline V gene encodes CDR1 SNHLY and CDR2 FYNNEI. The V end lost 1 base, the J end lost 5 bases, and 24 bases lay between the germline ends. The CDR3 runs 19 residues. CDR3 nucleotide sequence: TGTGCCAGCAGTGAAGGGAGACAGCAGGGGATGTGGGCGCATCAGCCCCAGCATTTT. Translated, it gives CASSEGRQQGMWAHQPQHF.

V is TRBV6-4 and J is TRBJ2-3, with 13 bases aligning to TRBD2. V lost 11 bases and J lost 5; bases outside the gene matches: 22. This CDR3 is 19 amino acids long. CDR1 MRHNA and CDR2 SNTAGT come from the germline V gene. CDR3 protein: CAFSSRPTGRLAGGDTQYF. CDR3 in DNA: TGTGCCTTCAGTTCCCGCCCGACAGGGAGACTAGCGGGGGGAGATACGCAGTATTTT.

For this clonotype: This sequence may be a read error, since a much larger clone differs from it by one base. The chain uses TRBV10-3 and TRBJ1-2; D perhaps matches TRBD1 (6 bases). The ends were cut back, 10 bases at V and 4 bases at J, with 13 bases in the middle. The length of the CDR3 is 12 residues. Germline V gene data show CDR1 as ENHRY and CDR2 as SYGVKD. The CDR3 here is CATGVTGYGYTF. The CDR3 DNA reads TGTGCCACCGGGGTGACAGGCTATGGCTACACCTTC.